The T cell receptor beta chain described here comes from a study of CD8+ T cells in alopecia areata. About the research overall: Severity scoring for treated patients was based on the percentage of affected scalp area.

Extraction of RNA preceded its reverse transcription into cDNA, which served as the sequencing template. The data were produced by immunoSEQ multiplex PCR, yet TCRdb's version contains in-frame clones alone and is incomplete. The top ten clones hold 0.85% to 1.3% of a sample with about 190,000 clones, roughly 60% of them seen once. The study, taken as a whole, reports: Tissue-resident alphabeta T cells belonging to normal skin likewise get sequenced within scalp specimens.

This clone was counted a few times. Its matching antigen is unknown. Treatment meaning: oral pan-JAK inhibitor, 5-10 mg twice daily. Peripheral blood and lesional scalp punch biopsies came from alopecia areata patients. The CDR3 contains 15 residues. J lost 10 bases, V lost 0 bases, and 6 bases had no gene match. CDR1 is LGHNA, CDR2 YSLEER, per germline. The specimen was CD4+ T cells sorted from blood, collected at week 24, from a patient treated with tofacitinib. This rearrangement joins TRBV4-3 to TRBJ2-6; the match to TRBD2 covers 7 bases. The clonotype comes from a human donor with alopecia areata. CDR3 nucleotide sequence: TGCGCCAGCAGCCAAGAGGAGGGGCGGGGGAACGTCCTGACTTTC. Amino acids: CASSQEEGRGNVLTF.